The 26 T cell receptor beta chains reported below all come from one sample, sequenced in a study of molecular identifiers for immune sequencing clone quantification. MiXCR was run by TCRdb on the PCR reads, yielding one entry per CDR3 protein. The data hold about 23,000 distinct CDR3 sequences, with roughly 15% observed a single time. The sample was naive CD8+ T cells from blood, with Jurkat cell RNA spiked in. Subset specified: FACS-sorted CD8+CD4-CCR7+CD45RA+ naive T cells. These receptors originate from a human donor in good health. Some libraries in this study had Jurkat cell RNA spiked in.

The sample holds many counts of this clonotype. The chain uses TRBV7-9 and TRBJ2-7; D tentatively fits TRBD1 or TRBD2 (5 bases each). The CDR3 is 14 residues long. Trimming left V 6 bases short and J 6 bases short, with 18 bases between. Germline V gives CDR1 SEHNR, CDR2 FQNEAQ (reference sequence). Written as DNA, the CDR3 is TGTGCCAGCAGTCTAACAGAACGGGGCGGCGAGCAGTACTTC. As protein: CASSLTERGGEQYF.

V gene TRBV7-2 combines with J gene TRBJ2-1; D possibly corresponds to TRBD2 (7 bases). V was cut by 5 bases and J by 7 bases, with 18 bases left in between. CDR1 and CDR2 from the germline V gene are SGHTA and FQGNSA. CDR3 size: 15 residues. As DNA, the CDR3 is TGTGCCAGCAGCCCCCTGAGCGCGGGGGCTAATGAGCAGTTCTTC. Translation gives CASSPLSAGANEQFF. Looking up the rest from reference TRBV7-2 and TRBJ2-1 gives the full variable domain: GAGVSQSPSNKVTEKGKDVELRCDPISGHTALYWYRQSLGQGLEFLIYFQGNSAPDKSGLPSDRFSAERTGGSVSTLTIQRTQQEDSAVYLCASSPLSAGANEQFFGPGTRLTVL.

This clonotype was seen ten or more times. The chain is built from TRBV20-1 and TRBJ2-7; TRBD2 aligns across 7 bases. V lost 3 bases and J lost 5; bases outside the gene matches: 4. This CDR3 contains 12 residues. Looked up from germline, CDR1 is DFQATT and CDR2 is SNEGSKA (reference sequence). Written as DNA, the CDR3 is TGCAGTGCTAGTTTTGGGGGGGACGAGCAGTACTTC. Encoded protein: CSASFGGDEQYF.

The table lists this clonotype with a count of one. This may be a read error: a much more frequent sequence differs by one nucleotide. The chain employs TRBV11-2 and TRBJ2-5; D remains ambiguous. The germline gives CDR1 SGHAT, CDR2 FQNNGV. The CDR3 runs to 12 residues. This chain's CDR3 is CASGLVLETQYF. The CDR3 DNA follows: TGTGCCAGCGGCTTAGTTCTGGAGACCCAGTACTTC. The entire variable domain, with the rest obtained from reference TRBV11-2 and TRBJ2-5, is as follows: EAGVAQSPRYKIIEKRQSVAFWCNPISGHATLYWYQQILGQGPKLLIQFQNNGVVDDSQLPKDRFSAERLKGVDSTLKIQPAKLEDSAVYLCASGLVLETQYFGPGTRLLVL.

This chain connects TRBV7-9 to TRBJ2-3; tentatively, D is TRBD1 or TRBD2 (5 bases each). Trimming took off 5 bases at V and 4 bases at J, with 19 bases between the two ends. Looked up from germline, CDR1 is SEHNR and CDR2 is FQNEAQ (reference sequence). The CDR3 runs 16 residues. CDR3 nucleotide sequence: TGTGCCAGCAGCCCCCGGGACCCGGAGATTGCAGATACGCAGTATTTT. This sequence encodes CASSPRDPEIADTQYF.

This clonotype was picked up many times. The chain employs TRBV2 and TRBJ2-7, with 7 bases identical to TRBD1. Germline V CDR1 and CDR2: SNHLY, FYNNEI. Germline trimming cut 6 bases from V and 2 bases from J; bases unmatched to any gene: 13. CDR3 length equals 16 residues. The CDR3, as DNA: TGTGCCAGCAGCTATGGAAGGCAGGGGGACCCCTACGAGCAGTACTTC. This translates into CASSYGRQGDPYEQYF.

Ten or more counts support this clonotype. This rearrangement joins TRBV10-2 to TRBJ2-3; 10 nucleotides align to TRBD2. The germline CDR1 and CDR2 sequences are WSHSY and SAAADI. The CDR3 consists of 19 residues. V lost 4 bases to trimming and J lost 6 bases; unmatched junction nucleotides: 19. DNA for the CDR3: TGCGCCAGCAGTGTGAAAACAGGAGCGGGGGGGACTCAGAGGGATACGCAGTATTTT. It encodes CASSVKTGAGGTQRDTQYF.

This clonotype was recorded at least ten times. V usage is TRBV6-2 or TRBV6-3 and J usage is TRBJ2-3; 7 positions agree with TRBD2. Germline assignment: CDR1 MNHEY and CDR2 SVGEGT. This CDR3 contains 13 residues. The V and J ends lost 5 bases and 6 bases, in that order; junction bases with no gene match: 5. The CDR3 protein is CASSRTSSDTQYF. CDR3 in DNA: TGTGCCAGCAGTCGGACTAGTTCTGATACGCAGTATTTT.

This clonotype came up many times. This sequence joins TRBV13 and TRBJ1-4, with TRBD1 identical over 7 bases. Germline V gene data show CDR1 as PRHDT and CDR2 as FYEKMQ (reference sequence). CDR3 length equals 17 residues. V shed 4 bases, J shed 0 bases, and the junction held 8 bases outside the gene matches. The DNA for the CDR3 is TGTGCCAGCAGCTCTTTCCGGGACAGCTCAACTAATGAAAAACTGTTTTTT. Its translation: CASSSFRDSSTNEKLFF. Full variable domain (rest looked up from reference TRBV13 and TRBJ1-4): AAGVIQSPRHLIKEKRETATLKCYPIPRHDTVYWYQQGPGQDPQFLISFYEKMQSDKGSIPDRFSAQQFSDYHSELNMSSLELGDSALYFCASSSFRDSSTNEKLFFGSGTQLSVL.

The chain joins TRBV15 to TRBJ2-7; no definite D call. Germline CDR1 and CDR2: LNHNV and YYDKDF (reference sequence). V lost 0 bases and J lost 1, with 7 bases in between. This CDR3 spans 14 amino acids. CDR3 DNA sequence: TGTGCCACCAGCAGAGAACAGTATTCCTACGAGCAGTACTTC. It is translated as CATSREQYSYEQYF.

This clonotype was counted at least ten times. V is TRBV18 and J is TRBJ1-1; the match to TRBD1 covers 8 bases. This CDR3 has 12 residues. Losses at the gene ends were 5 bases for V and 7 bases for J; bases not matched to a gene: 3. From germline, CDR1 is KGHSH and CDR2 LQKENI. Written as DNA, the CDR3 is TGTGCCAGCTCATCTGGACAGGGTGAAGCTTTCTTT. Translation: CASSSGQGEAFF.

In its sample, this clonotype was seen a few times. The V and J genes are TRBV4-2 and TRBJ2-7, with D possibly being TRBD1 (5 bases). The CDR3 sequence is 15 residues long. The V gene lost 1 base and the J gene lost 2 bases, with 12 bases spanning the gap. Per the germline V gene, CDR1 is LGHNA and CDR2 is YNFKEQ. The CDR3 DNA is TGTGCCAGCAGCCAAGTACATCAGGGTACCTACGAGCAGTACTTC. This sequence encodes CASSQVHQGTYEQYF.

The chain combines TRBV20-1 with TRBJ2-2, with D perhaps TRBD1 (7 bases). V lost 2 bases to trimming and J lost 6 bases, with 16 bases between them. CDR3 size: 15 residues. CDR1 is DFQATT, CDR2 SNEGSKA, per germline (reference sequence). The CDR3 DNA reads TGCAGTGCTAGATACAGGGGAGGAGGCGCCGGGGAGCTGTTTTTT. The encoded protein is CSARYRGGGAGELFF.

This clonotype has at least ten counts. The chain carries TRBV24-1 and TRBJ2-2, with D possibly TRBD1 on 5 matching bases. The CDR3 length is 14 residues. Trimming left V 4 bases short and J 5 bases short, with 10 bases between. CDR1 KGHDR and CDR2 SFDVKD come from the germline V gene. CDR3 in amino acids: CATSEVTDTGELFF. The DNA for the CDR3 is TGTGCCACCAGTGAAGTGACAGATACCGGGGAGCTGTTTTTT.

This clonotype was observed many times. The chain has TRBV27 and TRBJ2-2, with TRBD1 matching over 7 bases. This CDR3 has 16 amino acids. From germline, CDR1 is MNHEY and CDR2 SMNVEV (reference sequence). With V trimmed by 3 bases and J by 7 bases, 11 bases remained unmatched. CDR3 sequence reads: CASSFPGQRFLGELFF. In DNA, the CDR3 is TGTGCCAGCAGTTTTCCGGGACAGAGGTTTCTCGGGGAGCTGTTTTTT.

Many counts were recorded for this clonotype. In DNA, the CDR3 is TGCGCCAGCAGCCAAGATTCGGAAGAAACCTACGAGCAGTACTTC. Translated: CASSQDSEETYEQYF. This chain connects TRBV4-3 to TRBJ2-7; D uncertain. There are 15 residues in the CDR3. V lost 0 bases and J 2 bases, leaving 11 bases between the germline ends. CDR1 LGHNA and CDR2 YSLEER come from the germline V gene.

The chain is built from TRBV27 and TRBJ2-1; 7 positions match TRBD1. V trimming: 4 bases; J trimming: 6 bases; junction bases outside the gene matches: 3. Germline CDR1 reads MNHEY; CDR2 reads SMNVEV (reference sequence). The CDR3 is 13 residues long. The CDR3 nucleotides read TGTGCCAGCAGTTCGACAGGGCCCAATGAGCAGTTCTTC. Protein product: CASSSTGPNEQFF.

CDR3 DNA: TGTGCCAGCAGGATTAGCGGGGTCCAAGAGACCCAGTACTTC. Protein product: CASRISGVQETQYF. V gene TRBV7-9 combines with J gene TRBJ2-5, with TRBD2 identical over 8 bases. The CDR3 totals 14 residues. Germline V gene data show CDR1 as SEHNR and CDR2 as FQNEAQ (reference sequence). With V trimmed by 6 bases and J by 1 base, 4 bases remained unmatched.

This clonotype was observed many times. The chain is built from TRBV7-2 and TRBJ1-1, with a tentative D call TRBD1 (6 bases). Germline V CDR1 and CDR2: SGHTA, FQGNSA. V dropped 5 bases and J dropped 3 bases, with 16 bases sitting between them. The CDR3 consists of 15 residues. The chain's CDR3 is CASSLVRDTDTEAFF. CDR3 coding DNA: TGTGCCAGCAGCCTAGTCCGGGACACAGACACTGAAGCTTTCTTT.

In regard to this clonotype: One end of the junction varies from germline; a read error may be responsible. This chain connects TRBV18 to TRBJ2-3; D may be TRBD1 (6 bases). CDR1 is KGHSH, CDR2 LQKENI, per germline. The CDR3 is made up of 13 amino acids. The CDR3 reads CASSPQGTDAQYF. CDR3 nucleotides: TGTGCTAGCTCACCACAGGGCACAGATGCGCAGTATTTT.

Within the sample, this clonotype is medium-sized. CDR3 protein: CASSQDTPEQFF. In DNA form, the CDR3 reads TGCGCCAGCAGCCAAGATACGCCGGAGCAGTTCTTC. The V and J genes are TRBV4-1 and TRBJ2-1; D remains unclear. V shed 0 bases and J shed 10 bases, with 7 bases lying between them. The CDR3 runs to 12 residues. The germline CDR1 and CDR2 sequences are MGHRA and YSYEKL.

This clonotype is a singleton in its sample. A much larger clone lies one base from this, so it may be a read error. The chain recombines TRBV27 with TRBJ1-5; no clear D. In germline, CDR1 is MNHEY, CDR2 SMNVEV (reference sequence). The CDR3 consists of 15 residues. V lost 4 bases to trimming and J lost 4 bases, with 14 bases between them. CDR3 nucleotides: TGTGCCAGCAGTTGGGGTCGGGCCGATAATCAGCCCCAGCATTTT. This sequence encodes CASSWGRADNQPQHF.

This clonotype occurred once. Possible read error: a much larger clone is one base away. The chain carries TRBV30 and TRBJ2-5, with a tentative D call TRBD2 (5 bases). The CDR3 is 12 residues long. The germline gives CDR1 GTSNPN, CDR2 SVGIG (reference sequence). The CDR3 bases are TGTGCCTGGAGTGTACTAGGAGAGACCCGGTACTTC. This codes for CAWSVLGETRYF.

This clonotype has a count of ten or more. The V gene is TRBV13, the J gene TRBJ1-1, with D perhaps matching TRBD1 (6 bases). V dropped 5 bases and J dropped 1 base, with 8 bases sitting between them. The CDR3 covers 13 residues. Germline CDR1 reads PRHDT; CDR2 reads FYEKMQ (reference sequence). For the CDR3, the DNA is TGTGCCAGCAGCCAAGGGGGGAACACTGAAGCTTTCTTT. Protein: CASSQGGNTEAFF.

At least ten counts were recorded for this clonotype. This chain connects TRBV6-2 or TRBV6-3 to TRBJ2-5; D might be TRBD2 (6 bases). Per the germline V gene, CDR1 is MNHEY and CDR2 is SVGEGT. Trimming left V 7 bases short and J 5 bases short, with 17 bases between. CDR3 length: 14 residues. The CDR3 reads CASNQAGLGETQYF. DNA of the CDR3: TGTGCCAGCAACCAAGCGGGCTTGGGGGAGACCCAGTACTTC.

This clonotype has ten or more counts. The genes are TRBV13 and TRBJ2-3; 10 bases match TRBD2. Unmatched junction bases numbered 4, after V lost 3 bases and J lost 1 base. The CDR3 contains 16 residues. Germline assignment: CDR1 PRHDT and CDR2 FYEKMQ (reference sequence). The CDR3 nucleotides are TGTGCCAGCAGCTTCCAGCGGGGGGGAGGCACAGATACGCAGTATTTT. It encodes CASSFQRGGGTDTQYF.